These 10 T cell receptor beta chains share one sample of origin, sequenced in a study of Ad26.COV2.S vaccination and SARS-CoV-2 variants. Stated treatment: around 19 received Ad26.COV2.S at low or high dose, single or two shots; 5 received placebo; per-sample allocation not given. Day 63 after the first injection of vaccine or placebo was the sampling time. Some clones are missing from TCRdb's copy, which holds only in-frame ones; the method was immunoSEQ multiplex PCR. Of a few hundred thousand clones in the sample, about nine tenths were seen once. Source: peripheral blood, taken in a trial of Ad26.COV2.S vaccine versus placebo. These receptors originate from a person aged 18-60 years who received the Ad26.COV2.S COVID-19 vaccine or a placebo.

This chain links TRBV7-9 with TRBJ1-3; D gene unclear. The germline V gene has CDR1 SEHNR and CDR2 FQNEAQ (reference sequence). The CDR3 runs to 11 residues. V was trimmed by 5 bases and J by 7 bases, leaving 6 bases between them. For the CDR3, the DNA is TGTGCCAGCAGCAAGTTGAACACCATATATTTT. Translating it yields CASSKLNTIYF.

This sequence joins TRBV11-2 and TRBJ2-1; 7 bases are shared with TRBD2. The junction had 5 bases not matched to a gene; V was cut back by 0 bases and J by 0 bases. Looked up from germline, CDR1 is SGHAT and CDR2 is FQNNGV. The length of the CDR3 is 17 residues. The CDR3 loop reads CASSLEYPSGSYNEQFF. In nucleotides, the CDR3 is TGTGCCAGCAGCTTAGAATACCCTAGCGGCTCCTACAATGAGCAGTTCTTC.

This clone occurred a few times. CDR3 coding DNA: TGCGCCAGCAGCTTGTGGGACAGGACCTATGGCTACACCTTC. It translates to CASSLWDRTYGYTF. The chain joins TRBV5-1 to TRBJ1-2; 8 nucleotides match TRBD1. The CDR3 is made up of 14 amino acids. Germline V gene lookup returns CDR1 SGHRS and CDR2 YFSETQ. V dropped 1 base and J dropped 4; count of bases not matched to a gene: 3.

This chain's CDR3 is CSHEGYTGELFF. The CDR3 DNA is TGCAGCCATGAAGGCTACACCGGGGAGCTGTTTTTT. The chain links TRBV29-1 to TRBJ2-2; D is unresolved. Germline values: CDR1 SQVTM, CDR2 ANQGSEA. The CDR3 length is 12 residues. Trimming left V 8 bases short and J 3 bases short, with 10 bases between.

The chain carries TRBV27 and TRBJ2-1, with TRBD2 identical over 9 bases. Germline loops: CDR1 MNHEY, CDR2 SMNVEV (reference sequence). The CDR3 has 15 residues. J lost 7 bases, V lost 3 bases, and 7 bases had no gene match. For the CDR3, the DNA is TGTGCCAGCAGTTTTAGGACTAGCGTACGGAATGAGCAGTTCTTC. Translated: CASSFRTSVRNEQFF.

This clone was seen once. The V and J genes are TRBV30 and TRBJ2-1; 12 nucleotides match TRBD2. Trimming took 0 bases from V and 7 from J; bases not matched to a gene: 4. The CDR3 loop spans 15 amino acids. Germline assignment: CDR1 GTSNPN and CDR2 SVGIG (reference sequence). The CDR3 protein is CAWSVKLAGGNEQFF. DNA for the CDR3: TGTGCCTGGAGTGTAAAACTAGCGGGAGGTAATGAGCAGTTCTTC.

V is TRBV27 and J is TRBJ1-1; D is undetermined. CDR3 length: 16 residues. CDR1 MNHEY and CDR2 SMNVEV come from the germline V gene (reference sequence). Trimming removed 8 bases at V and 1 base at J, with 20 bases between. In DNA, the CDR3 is TGTGCCAGCTCATTGAAAGACCCTCGAGCGAACACTGAAGCTTTCTTT. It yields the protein CASSLKDPRANTEAFF.

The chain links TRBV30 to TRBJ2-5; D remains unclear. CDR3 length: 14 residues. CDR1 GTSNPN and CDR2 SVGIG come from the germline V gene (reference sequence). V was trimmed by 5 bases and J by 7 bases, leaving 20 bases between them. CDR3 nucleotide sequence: TGTGCCTGGGGCGCTATACCTAATGGTGGGACCCAGTACTTC. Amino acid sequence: CAWGAIPNGGTQYF.

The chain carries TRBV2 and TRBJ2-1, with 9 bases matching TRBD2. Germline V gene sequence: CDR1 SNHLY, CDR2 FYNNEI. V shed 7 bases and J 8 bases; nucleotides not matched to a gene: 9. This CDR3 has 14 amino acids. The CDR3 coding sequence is TGTGCCAGCAATTTAGCGGGAGTAGTGGATGAGCAGTTCTTC. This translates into CASNLAGVVDEQFF.

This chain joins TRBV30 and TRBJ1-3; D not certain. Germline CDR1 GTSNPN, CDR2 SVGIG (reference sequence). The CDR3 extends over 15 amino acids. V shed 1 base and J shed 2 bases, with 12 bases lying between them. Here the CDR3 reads CAWSEPTATGNTIYF. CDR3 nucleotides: TGTGCCTGGAGTGAACCGACGGCTACTGGAAACACCATATATTTT. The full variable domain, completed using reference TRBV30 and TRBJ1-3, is SQTIHQWPATLVQPVGSPLSLECTVEGTSNPNLYWYRQAAGRGLQLLFYSVGIGQISSEVPQNLSASRPQDRQFILSSKKLLLSDSGFYLCAWSEPTATGNTIYFGEGSWLTVV.